The entry below describes one T cell receptor (beta chain). CDR3 length: 16 amino acids. V lost 5 bases and J lost 1; bases outside the gene matches: 8. Per the germline V gene, CDR1 is SGHVS and CDR2 is FNYEAQ. This sample is part of a study of blood T cell repertoires in COVID-19. Study in general: Spain, Italy and the United States supplied samples that represented acute and convalescent COVID-19.

Exposed enrollees had met someone with a PCR-confirmed or clinician-diagnosed COVID-19 case at some point within the 2 weeks before study entry. As processed by the authors: Reference gene primer amplification gave nucleated cell count estimates. Assay: immunoSEQ multiplex PCR; the TCRdb copy retains only in-frame clones and omits some. Clone size and V and J calls were adopted from that table, with D and trimming inferred from the DNA. This sample has some 360,000 clones, with 88% found just once. The sequence was obtained from a woman aged 30 to 39 who had been exposed to COVID-19. V usage is TRBV7-6 and J usage is TRBJ2-7, with TRBD2 identical over 10 bases. Input material: PBMCs or T cells enriched from blood (not recorded which). The CDR3 DNA sequence: TGTGCCAGCAGCCCTCTAGCGGGGGCGAGTTCCTACGAGCAGTACTTC. Translated: CASSPLAGASSYEQYF.